The 5 T cell receptor beta chains in this list originate from one sample, sequenced in a study of T-cell memory formation after mild COVID-19. One entry per CDR3 protein, called by TCRdb with MiXCR from the 5' RACE reads. The data hold 100,000 or so distinct CDR3 sequences, with 11% observed a single time. Sequenced material: PBMCs or a T cell subset sorted from them (not recorded which). The receptors originated from a young man who had mild COVID-19 (a few samples of this study predate the infection). Cell type and time point are not known.

This clonotype was detected only a few times. The V call is TRBV6-2 or TRBV6-3, the J call TRBJ1-1; 7 nucleotides line up with TRBD1. V dropped 6 bases and J dropped 0; count of bases not matched to a gene: 13. Germline V gene lookup returns CDR1 MNHEY and CDR2 SVGEGT. The CDR3 covers 17 residues. The CDR3 is CASRISRTGLLNTEAFF. Written as DNA, the CDR3 is TGTGCCAGCAGAATTTCTCGGACAGGACTCCTGAACACTGAAGCTTTCTTT.

This clonotype has a handful of counts. The rearrangement uses TRBV9 and TRBJ2-3; tentatively, D is TRBD1 or TRBD2 (6 bases each). From germline, CDR1 is SGDLS and CDR2 YYNGEE. The CDR3 consists of 15 residues. V gave up 3 bases and J gave up 2 bases, with 13 bases separating them. CDR3 sequence reads: CASSAGRGHTDTQYF. The DNA for the CDR3 is TGTGCCAGCAGCGCCGGTCGGGGGCACACAGATACGCAGTATTTT.

This clonotype occurred a few times. The rearrangement uses TRBV19 and TRBJ1-1, with D perhaps matching TRBD1 (6 bases). From germline, CDR1 is LNHDA and CDR2 SQIVND (reference sequence). The CDR3 extends over 15 amino acids. V lost 7 bases and J lost 3, with 18 bases in between. This CDR3 is CASKYKDRGYTEAFF. CDR3 nucleotides: TGTGCCAGTAAATATAAGGACAGAGGGTACACTGAAGCTTTCTTT.

As DNA, the CDR3 is TGCAGTGCTGTAGACGAAGGAGGCGGGAACTATGGCTACACCTTC. It yields the protein CSAVDEGGGNYGYTF. The chain couples TRBV20-1 to TRBJ1-2, with unresolved D. CDR1 DFQATT and CDR2 SNEGSKA come from the germline V gene (reference sequence). V lost 5 bases, J lost 2 bases, and 18 bases lay in between. The CDR3 is 15 residues long.

This clonotype was detected ten times or more. This rearrangement joins TRBV5-6 to TRBJ1-4; 7 bases agree with TRBD1. This CDR3 is built from 14 residues. Per the germline V gene, CDR1 is SGHDT and CDR2 is YYEEEE. After removal of 1 base from V and 8 bases from J, the junction contained 5 bases not matched to a gene. CDR3 region: CASSLTGVREKLFF. CDR3 DNA: TGTGCCAGCAGCTTGACAGGGGTCCGGGAAAAACTGTTTTTT. The complete variable domain, with remaining parts taken from reference TRBV5-6 and TRBJ1-4, reads DAGVTQSPTHLIKTRGQQVTLRCSPKSGHDTVSWYQQALGQGPQFIFQYYEEEERQRGNFPDRFSGHQFPNYSSELNVNALLLGDSALYLCASSLTGVREKLFFGSGTQLSVL.